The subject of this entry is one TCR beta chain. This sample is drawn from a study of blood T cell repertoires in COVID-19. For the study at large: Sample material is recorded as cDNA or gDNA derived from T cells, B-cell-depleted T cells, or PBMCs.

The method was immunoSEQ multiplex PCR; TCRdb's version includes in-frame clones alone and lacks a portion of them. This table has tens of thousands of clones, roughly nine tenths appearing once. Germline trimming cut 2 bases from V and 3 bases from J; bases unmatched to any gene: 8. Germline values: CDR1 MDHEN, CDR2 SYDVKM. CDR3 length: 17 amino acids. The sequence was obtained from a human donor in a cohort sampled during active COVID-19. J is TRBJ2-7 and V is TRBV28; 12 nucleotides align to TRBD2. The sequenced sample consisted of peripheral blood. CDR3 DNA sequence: TGTGCCAGCAGTTTACCCCCCCTAGCGGGAGGGCTCTACGAGCAGTACTTC. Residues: CASSLPPLAGGLYEQYF.